This T cell receptor (beta chain) was documented in a study of cytomegalovirus exposure and HLA in healthy donors. Study context: Earlier work reported 100 million or so unique TCR beta sequences from about 190 million T cells.

Use of 60 Vbeta and 13 Jbeta primers characterized the PCR. Clones were read by immunoSEQ multiplex PCR, and TCRdb kept only the in-frame ones, dropping some. Among about 130,000 clones listed, around three quarters were seen once. As concerns this clone: The antigen is unknown.

Study observations and caveats: TCR beta chains numbering more than 150 were designated cytomegalovirus-associated. A missense variant in DCLRE1C was later tied to TCR beta V- and J-gene trimming. Specificity of a few CMV-associated chains for CMV antigens was verified in vitro.

V was shortened by 2 bases and J by 7 bases, with 20 bases between the two germline ends. Germline V gene sequence: CDR1 KGHSH, CDR2 LQKENI. The CDR3 loop spans 16 amino acids. What was sequenced was PBMCs. The sequence was collected from a male donor in good health and CMV-seronegative. The chain links TRBV18 to TRBJ2-5; D call uncertain. This chain's CDR3 is CASSPNQQSGDGTQYF. The CDR3 DNA follows: TGTGCCAGCTCACCAAATCAGCAGTCGGGTGACGGGACCCAGTACTTC.